The present T cell receptor beta chain was sequenced within a study of blood T cell repertoires in COVID-19. Participants' reported clinical history set cohort assignment. With 4 bases removed from V and 3 bases from J, the gap between germline ends came to 27 bases. The germline gives CDR1 MGHRA, CDR2 YSYEKL. This CDR3 comprises 19 residues. Libraries were prepared by immunoSEQ multiplex PCR; TCRdb keeps only in-frame clonotypes and omits some of them. The sample holds approximately 490,000 clones, around 87% seen once. V and J are TRBV4-1 and TRBJ1-1, with TRBD1 as a possible D gene (6 bases). The sequencing sample was made of PBMCs or T cells enriched from blood (not recorded which). This TCR was sampled from a woman between 18 and 29 years old who had recovered from COVID-19. The CDR3 DNA reads as TGCGCCAGCAGCCTCGACCTCCGGGACAAGGCATCTCGGGACACTGAAGCTTTCTTT. It codes for CASSLDLRDKASRDTEAFF.